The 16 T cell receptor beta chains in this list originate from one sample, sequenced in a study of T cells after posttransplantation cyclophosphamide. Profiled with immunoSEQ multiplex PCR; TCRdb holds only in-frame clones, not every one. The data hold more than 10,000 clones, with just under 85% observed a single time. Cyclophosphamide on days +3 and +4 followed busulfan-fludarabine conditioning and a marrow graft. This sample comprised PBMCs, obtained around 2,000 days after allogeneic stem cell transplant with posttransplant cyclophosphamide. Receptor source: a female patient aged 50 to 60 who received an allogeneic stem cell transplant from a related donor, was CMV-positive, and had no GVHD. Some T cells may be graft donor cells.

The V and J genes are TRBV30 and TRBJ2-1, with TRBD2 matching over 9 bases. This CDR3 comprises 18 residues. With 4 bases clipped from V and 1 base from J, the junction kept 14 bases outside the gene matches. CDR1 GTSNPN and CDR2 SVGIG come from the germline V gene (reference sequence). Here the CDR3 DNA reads TGTGCCTGGACGCAGGGTCCCTTGAGCGGGAGGTCCTACAATGAGCAGTTCTTC. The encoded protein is CAWTQGPLSGRSYNEQFF.

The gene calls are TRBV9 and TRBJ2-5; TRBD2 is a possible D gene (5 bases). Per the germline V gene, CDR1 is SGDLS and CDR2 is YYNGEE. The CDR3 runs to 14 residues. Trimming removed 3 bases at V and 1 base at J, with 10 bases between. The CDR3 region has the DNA TGTGCCAGCAGCGCCCGGGGTAGCCAAGAGACCCAGTACTTC. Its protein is CASSARGSQETQYF.

The DNA for the CDR3 is TGTGCCTCACAGGGGAAGGCGAACACCGGGGAGCTGTTTTTT. This codes for CASQGKANTGELFF. The chain employs TRBV30 and TRBJ2-2; TRBD1 matches 7 bases. Germline V gene sequence: CDR1 GTSNPN, CDR2 SVGIG (reference sequence). V lost 7 bases and J lost 0; bases outside the gene matches: 5. The CDR3 totals 14 residues.

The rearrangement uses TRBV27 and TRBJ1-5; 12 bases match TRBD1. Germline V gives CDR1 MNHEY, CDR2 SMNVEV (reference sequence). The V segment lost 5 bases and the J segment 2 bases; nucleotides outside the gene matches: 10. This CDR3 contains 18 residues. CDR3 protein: CASSREGQGAVGNQPQHF. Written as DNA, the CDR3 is TGTGCCAGCAGTAGGGAGGGACAGGGGGCGGTGGGCAATCAGCCCCAGCATTTT.

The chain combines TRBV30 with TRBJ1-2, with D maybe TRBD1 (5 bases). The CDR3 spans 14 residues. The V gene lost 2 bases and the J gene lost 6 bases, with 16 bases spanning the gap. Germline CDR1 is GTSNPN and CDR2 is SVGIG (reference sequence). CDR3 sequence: CAWSRAGRGDGYTF. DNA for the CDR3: TGTGCCTGGAGTAGGGCAGGGCGGGGAGATGGCTACACCTTC.

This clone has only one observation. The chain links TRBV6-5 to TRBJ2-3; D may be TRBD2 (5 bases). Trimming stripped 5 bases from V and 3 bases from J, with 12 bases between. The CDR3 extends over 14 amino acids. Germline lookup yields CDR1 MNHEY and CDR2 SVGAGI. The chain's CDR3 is CASSHPRGTDTQYF. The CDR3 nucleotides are TGTGCCAGCAGTCATCCCCGGGGAACAGATACGCAGTATTTT.

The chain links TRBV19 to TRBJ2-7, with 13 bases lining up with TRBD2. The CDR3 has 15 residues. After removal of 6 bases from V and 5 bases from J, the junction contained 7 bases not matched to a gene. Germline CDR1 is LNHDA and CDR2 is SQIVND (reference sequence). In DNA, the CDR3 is TGTGCCAGTAGCCGAACTAGCGGGAGGGCCCACGAGCAGTACTTC. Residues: CASSRTSGRAHEQYF.

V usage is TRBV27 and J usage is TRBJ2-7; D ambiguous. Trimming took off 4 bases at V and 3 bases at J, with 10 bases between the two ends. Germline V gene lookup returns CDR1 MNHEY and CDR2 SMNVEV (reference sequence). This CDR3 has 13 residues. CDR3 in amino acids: CASSSSGGYEQYF. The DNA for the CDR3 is TGTGCCAGCAGTTCGTCGGGTGGCTACGAGCAGTACTTC.

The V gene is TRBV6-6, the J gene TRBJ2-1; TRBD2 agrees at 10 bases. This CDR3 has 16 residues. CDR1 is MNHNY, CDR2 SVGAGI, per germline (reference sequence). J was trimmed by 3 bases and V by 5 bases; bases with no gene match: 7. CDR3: CASSLPLAGVYNEQFF. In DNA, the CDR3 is TGTGCCAGCAGTCTCCCTCTAGCGGGGGTCTACAATGAGCAGTTCTTC.

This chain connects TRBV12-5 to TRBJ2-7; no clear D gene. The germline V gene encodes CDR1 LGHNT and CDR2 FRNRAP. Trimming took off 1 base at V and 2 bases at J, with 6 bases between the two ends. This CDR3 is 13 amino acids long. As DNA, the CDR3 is TGTGCTAGTGGTTTGGGCGATACCTACGAGCAGTACTTC. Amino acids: CASGLGDTYEQYF.

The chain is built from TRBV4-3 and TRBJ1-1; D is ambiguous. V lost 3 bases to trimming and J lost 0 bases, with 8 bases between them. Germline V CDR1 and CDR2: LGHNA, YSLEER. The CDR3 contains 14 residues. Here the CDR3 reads CASSQARMNTEAFF. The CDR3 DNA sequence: TGCGCCAGCAGCCAGGCCAGAATGAACACTGAAGCTTTCTTT.

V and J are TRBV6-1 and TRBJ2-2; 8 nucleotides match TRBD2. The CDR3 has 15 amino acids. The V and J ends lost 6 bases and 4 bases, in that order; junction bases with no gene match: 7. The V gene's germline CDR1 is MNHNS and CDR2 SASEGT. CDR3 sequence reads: CASRGRTSGTGELFF. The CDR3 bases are TGTGCCAGCAGAGGCCGTACTAGCGGCACCGGGGAGCTGTTTTTT.

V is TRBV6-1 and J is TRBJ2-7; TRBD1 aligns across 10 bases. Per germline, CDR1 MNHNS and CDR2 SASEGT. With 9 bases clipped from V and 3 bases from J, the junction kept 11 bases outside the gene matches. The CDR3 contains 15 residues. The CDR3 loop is CASSTGQGGFYEQYF. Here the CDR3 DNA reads TGTGCCAGTTCCACCGGACAGGGGGGTTTCTACGAGCAGTACTTC.

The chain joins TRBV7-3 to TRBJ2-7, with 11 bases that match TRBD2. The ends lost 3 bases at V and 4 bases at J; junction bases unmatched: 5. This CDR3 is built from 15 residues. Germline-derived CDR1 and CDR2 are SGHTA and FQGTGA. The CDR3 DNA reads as TGTGCCAGCAGCTTGTCGGCTAGCGGGGGGTACGAGCAGTACTTC. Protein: CASSLSASGGYEQYF. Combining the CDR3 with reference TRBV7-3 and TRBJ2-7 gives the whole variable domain GAGVSQTPSNKVTEKGKYVELRCDPISGHTALYWYRQSLGQGPEFLIYFQGTGAADDSGLPNDRFFAVRPEGSVSTLKIQRTERGDSAVYLCASSLSASGGYEQYFGPGTRLTVT.

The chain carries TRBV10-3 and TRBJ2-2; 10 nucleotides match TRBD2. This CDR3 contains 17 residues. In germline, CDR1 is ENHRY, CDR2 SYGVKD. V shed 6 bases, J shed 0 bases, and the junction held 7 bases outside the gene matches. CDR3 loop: CAISEQLAGSNTGELFF. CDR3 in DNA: TGTGCCATCAGCGAACAACTAGCGGGGTCGAACACCGGGGAGCTGTTTTTT.

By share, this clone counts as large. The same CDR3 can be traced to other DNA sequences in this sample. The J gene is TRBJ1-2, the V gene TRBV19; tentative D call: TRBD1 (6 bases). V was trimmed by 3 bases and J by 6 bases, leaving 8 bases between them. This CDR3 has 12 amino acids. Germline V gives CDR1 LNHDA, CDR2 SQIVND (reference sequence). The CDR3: CASSMGADGYTF. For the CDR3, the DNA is TGTGCCAGTAGTATGGGGGCTGATGGCTACACCTTC.